The 15 T cell receptor beta chains in this list originate from one sample, sequenced in a study of cytomegalovirus exposure and HLA in healthy donors. The PCR ran on 60 Vbeta and 13 Jbeta primers. The repertoire was sequenced with immunoSEQ multiplex PCR; TCRdb's copy has only in-frame clones and lacks some. The sample contains under 150,000 clones, nearly 80% of which appear only once. Material: PBMCs. All receptors derive from a male donor in good health and CMV-seronegative.

V is TRBV7-2 and J is TRBJ1-6; 8 positions match TRBD1. CDR3 size: 16 residues. In germline, CDR1 is SGHTA, CDR2 FQGNSA. Trimming took 1 base from V and 9 from J; bases not matched to a gene: 8. The CDR3 DNA reads TGTGCCAGCAGCTTAGAAATCGGCAGGGGGCGTTCACCCCTCCACTTT. It translates to CASSLEIGRGRSPLHF.

The chain has TRBV29-1 and TRBJ1-3; TRBD1 agrees at 10 bases. Germline trimming cut 7 bases from V and 3 bases from J; bases unmatched to any gene: 12. The CDR3 spans 16 residues. Germline assignment: CDR1 SQVTM and CDR2 ANQGSEA. The CDR3 protein is CSAQPRDRGDGNTIYF. The CDR3 DNA reads TGCAGCGCCCAGCCCAGGGACAGGGGCGATGGAAACACCATATATTTT.

The V gene is TRBV7-8, the J gene TRBJ1-5, with TRBD1 as a possible D gene (5 bases). V lost 5 bases to trimming and J lost 5 bases, with 13 bases between them. CDR3 length equals 14 residues. Germline CDR1 is SGHVS and CDR2 is FQNEAQ. The CDR3 coding sequence is TGTGCCAGCAGCCGTCTTGGGGGGGATCAGCCCCAGCATTTT. Protein: CASSRLGGDQPQHF.

This clone was seen only a few times. This sequence joins TRBV18 and TRBJ2-3, with a tentative D call TRBD1 (5 bases). Germline lookup yields CDR1 KGHSH and CDR2 LQKENI. V was trimmed by 7 bases and J by 2 bases, leaving 16 bases between them. The CDR3 extends over 15 amino acids. The CDR3 sequence is CASLLSFGATDTQYF. CDR3 coding DNA: TGTGCCAGCTTACTCTCTTTTGGGGCCACAGATACGCAGTATTTT.

A remark on this clone: One end of the junction varies from germline; a read error may be responsible. This chain links TRBV7-7 with TRBJ2-5, with 9 bases aligning to TRBD2. CDR3 size: 16 residues. Per the germline V gene, CDR1 is SSHAT and CDR2 is FNYEAQ (reference sequence). The CDR3 region is CASSLGPAGGSETQYF. CDR3 nucleotide sequence: TGTGCTAGCAGCTTAGGTCCAGCGGGGGGAAGTGAGACCCAGTACTTC.

J is TRBJ1-2 and V is TRBV6-5; 8 positions agree with TRBD1. The J segment lost 9 bases and the V segment lost 7 bases, leaving 10 bases of the junction unmatched. Germline CDR1 MNHEY, CDR2 SVGAGI. The CDR3 has 13 amino acids. CDR3 in amino acids: CASTKAQGGSYTF. For the CDR3, the DNA is TGTGCCAGCACCAAAGCACAGGGGGGAAGCTACACCTTC.

The chain links TRBV27 to TRBJ2-1; 8 nucleotides align to TRBD2. J lost 5 bases, V lost 1 base, and 7 bases had no gene match. The CDR3 length is 16 residues. The V gene's germline CDR1 is MNHEY and CDR2 SMNVEV (reference sequence). The CDR3 protein is CASSLYGGGNDNEQFF. CDR3 DNA: TGTGCCAGCAGTTTATATGGCGGGGGGAACGACAATGAGCAGTTCTTC.

The rearrangement uses TRBV4-3 and TRBJ2-3; D perhaps matches TRBD2 (5 bases). From germline, CDR1 is LGHNA and CDR2 YSLEER. CDR3 length equals 16 residues. V lost 1 base, J lost 4 bases, and 15 bases lay in between. CDR3 residues: CASSQAPASQPDTQYF. The CDR3 DNA is TGCGCCAGCAGCCAAGCTCCGGCTAGCCAGCCAGATACGCAGTATTTT.

The rearrangement uses TRBV6-6 and TRBJ1-5; TRBD1 might be the D (5 bases). The CDR3 is 16 residues long. Trimming cost V 0 bases and J 4 bases, with 13 bases left between them. Per the germline V gene, CDR1 is MNHNY and CDR2 is SVGAGI (reference sequence). CDR3 amino acids: CASSYSKATANQPQHF. DNA for the CDR3: TGTGCCAGCAGTTACTCGAAAGCGACAGCAAATCAGCCCCAGCATTTT.

V is TRBV30 and J is TRBJ1-6; D might be TRBD1 (5 bases). V was shortened by 4 bases and J by 7 bases, with 17 bases between the two germline ends. CDR1 GTSNPN and CDR2 SVGIG come from the germline V gene (reference sequence). CDR3 length: 15 residues. The CDR3 loop is CAWKMAGQGNSPLHF. In nucleotides, the CDR3 is TGTGCCTGGAAGATGGCCGGGCAGGGAAATTCACCCCTCCACTTT.

Worth noting for this clone: An end of the junction does not agree with germline; a read error may underlie this. The genes are TRBV10-3 and TRBJ2-3, with D maybe TRBD2 (5 bases). Germline V CDR1 and CDR2: ENHRY, SYGVKD. The CDR3 totals 12 residues. CDR3 in amino acids: CGVRSGTDTQYF. CDR3 bases: TGCGGGGTCCGGTCTGGCACAGATACGCAGTATTTT.

This chain links TRBV7-3 with TRBJ1-6; maybe TRBD1 (6 bases). V lost 6 bases and J lost 0, with 18 bases in between. This CDR3 has 18 residues. Germline CDR1 reads SGHTA; CDR2 reads FQGTGA. The CDR3 protein is CASSREPGQSSYNSPLHF. The CDR3 DNA sequence: TGTGCCAGCAGTAGAGAACCGGGACAAAGCTCCTATAATTCACCCCTCCACTTT.

CDR3 coding DNA: TGTGCCAGATTGGGACAGGGGGCGCGAACCGGGGAGCTGTTTTTT. Residues: CARLGQGARTGELFF. The gene calls are TRBV19 and TRBJ2-2; 12 nucleotides agree with TRBD1. The J segment lost 5 bases and the V segment lost 9 bases, leaving 7 bases of the junction unmatched. Per germline, CDR1 LNHDA and CDR2 SQIVND (reference sequence). This CDR3 has 15 residues. The variable domain in full, completed from reference TRBV19 and TRBJ2-2, reads DGGITQSPKYLFRKEGQNVTLSCEQNLNHDAMYWYRQDPGQGLRLIYYSQIVNDFQKGDIAEGYSVSREKKESFPLTVTSAQKNPTAFYLCARLGQGARTGELFFGEGSRLTVL.

The chain employs TRBV5-6 and TRBJ2-1; 12 bases map to TRBD2. Germline loops: CDR1 SGHDT, CDR2 YYEEEE. CDR3 length: 13 amino acids. V lost 5 bases to trimming and J lost 12 bases; unmatched junction nucleotides: 6. The CDR3 loop is CASRPTSGGGQFF. CDR3 nucleotide sequence: TGTGCCAGCAGGCCGACTAGCGGGGGAGGGCAGTTCTTC.

Here the CDR3 DNA reads TGCAGCGTTGAAGATCGATCCGGGAGCTCTGGAAACACCATATATTTT. This gives the protein CSVEDRSGSSGNTIYF. The J gene is TRBJ1-3, the V gene TRBV29-1; D unresolved. The CDR3 sequence is 16 residues long. Germline V gene data show CDR1 as SQVTM and CDR2 as ANQGSEA. V gave up 0 bases and J gave up 0 bases, with 12 bases separating them.